A selection of T cell receptor beta chains follows, all from one sample in a study of CD8+CD57+ T cells in acquired aplastic anemia. One entry per CDR3 protein results from TCRdb running MiXCR on the reads. The repertoire has about 470,000 distinct CDR3 sequences, 25% to 40% of them found once; the top ten carry around 0.82%. Sequenced material: sorted CD4+, CD8+, or CD8+CD57+ T cells (not recorded which) from PBMCs. The source of these receptors is a human donor with aplastic anemia. Each CDR3 is given with its conserved first and last residue. The D gene is left open where the match is weak. The size field is filled for only some rows; it gives once, few, many or a size class.

j_gene | d_gene | abundance | v_gene | CDR3nt | CDR3aa
TRBJ2-7 | NA | many | TRBV2 | TGTGCCAGCAGTGAAGCGGTGGCCGCACTGTACGAGCAGTACTTC | CASSEAVAALYEQYF
TRBJ1-5 | NA | few | TRBV5-6 | TGTGCCAGCAGCTTGTGGGGTCAGCCCCAGCATTTT | CASSLWGQPQHF
TRBJ1-2 | NA | NA | TRBV10-3 | TGCGCCATCAGTGAACAGGGACCAAACTATGGCTACACCTTC | CAISEQGPNYGYTF
TRBJ1-3 | NA | NA | TRBV4-3 | TGCGCCAGCAGCCAAGTACCGGGAGTATCTGGAAACACCATATATTTT | CASSQVPGVSGNTIYF
TRBJ2-2 | TRBD1 | many | TRBV2 | TGTGCCAGCAGGGGACCCCGTGACAGGGGTGACACCGGGGAGCTGTTTTTT | CASRGPRDRGDTGELFF
TRBJ1-2 | NA | NA | TRBV10-3 | TGTGCCATCAGTGACCCCGGGAGCTATGGCTATACCTTC | CAISDPGSYGYTF
TRBJ2-1 | NA | NA | TRBV2 | TGTGCCACCAGACCGGCGCTGTCCCCCTACAATGAGCAGTTCTTC | CATRPALSPYNEQFF
TRBJ1-6 | NA | NA | TRBV10-3 | TGTGCCATCAAATTGGGTGGGAATTCACCCCTCCACTTT | CAIKLGGNSPLHF
TRBJ2-1 | NA | few | TRBV6-1 | TGTGCCAGCGTAAAACCGGGAGCTACCCACAATGAGCAGTTCTTC | CASVKPGATHNEQFF
TRBJ2-3 | TRBD2 | NA | TRBV20-1 | TGCAGTGCTAGAGTTGTTAGCGGGAGGGTAGCAGATACGCAGTATTTT | CSARVVSGRVADTQYF
TRBJ1-2 | NA | many | TRBV5-1 | TGCGCCAGCAGTGAAGAGCCTAATTCTCTCTCCACCTTC | CASSEEPNSLSTF
TRBJ2-7 | TRBD2 | NA | TRBV11-1 | TGTGCCAGCAGCCGAGGGCTAGCGGGGACCTTCACCTACGAGCAGTACTTC | CASSRGLAGTFTYEQYF
TRBJ1-1 | NA | many | TRBV7-9 | TGTGCCAGCAGCTTAGCGGAGGGGCAAGGTGAAGCTTTCTTT | CASSLAEGQGEAFF
TRBJ1-2 | NA | few | TRBV29-1 | TGCAGCGTTGAAGAGCCAGGGCACTATGGCTACACCTTC | CSVEEPGHYGYTF
TRBJ2-3 | NA | many | TRBV20-1 | TGCAGTGCTCTGCACGGCGGCACAGATACGCAGTATTTT | CSALHGGTDTQYF
TRBJ2-4 | TRBD1 | many | TRBV19 | TGTGCCAGTAGTTTACAGGGGGAGAACATTCAGTACTTC | CASSLQGENIQYF
TRBJ2-5 | NA | few | TRBV7-3 | TGTGCCAGCAGCGTAGGAGTAGCCGTAAGGGAGACCCAGTACTTC | CASSVGVAVRETQYF
TRBJ1-5 | TRBD1 | many | TRBV29-1 | TGCAGCGCAGGGACAGAGCCCCAGCATTTT | CSAGTEPQHF
TRBJ2-7 | NA | NA | TRBV2 | TGTGCCAGCAGCCCTCCGGCGGGGTACGAGCAGTACTTC | CASSPPAGYEQYF
TRBJ1-6 | NA | many | TRBV6-1 | TGTGCCAGCAGTGCACAGCGTTTGCGCTCACCCCTCCACTTT | CASSAQRLRSPLHF
TRBJ2-3 | TRBD1 | NA | TRBV5-1 | TGCGCCAGCAGCTTGGAAGGGACAGCCAGTACGCAGTATTTT | CASSLEGTASTQYF
TRBJ1-2 | TRBD1 | NA | TRBV19 | TGTGCCACCCGATCAACAGGGGGCAGCGGCTACACCTTC | CATRSTGGSGYTF
TRBJ1-2 | NA | many | TRBV7-2 | TGTGCCAGCAGCTTAGTTCGATTTGATGGCTACACCTTC | CASSLVRFDGYTF
TRBJ1-6 | TRBD1 | few | TRBV10-1 | TGTGCCAGCAGCGTCCGACAGGGGAGCTCCTATAATTCACCCCTCCACTTT | CASSVRQGSSYNSPLHF
TRBJ2-7 | NA | few | TRBV2 | TGTGCCAGCGGGACCTCCTACGAGCAGTACTTC | CASGTSYEQYF
TRBJ1-4 | NA | NA | TRBV4-3 | TGCGCCAGCAGCCAAGAAAGGGGGTGGGAAAAACTGTTTTTT | CASSQERGWEKLFF
TRBJ1-3 | NA | few | TRBV4-3 | TGCGCCAGCAGCCAAGGACAGCGGATTTTGGACACCATATATTTT | CASSQGQRILDTIYF
TRBJ2-2 | TRBD1 | NA | TRBV6-1 | TGTGCCAGCAGACCAAGGACAGGGGCGAACACCGGGGAGCTGTTTTTT | CASRPRTGANTGELFF
TRBJ1-2 | TRBD1 | NA | TRBV28 | TGTGCCAGCAGGCGTCCTCGACAGGGGGATGGCTACACCTTC | CASRRPRQGDGYTF
TRBJ1-1 | TRBD1 | NA | TRBV2 | TGTGCCAGCAGCCGACAGGGGGCGACCACTGAAGCTTTCTTT | CASSRQGATTEAFF
TRBJ1-3 | NA | NA | TRBV5-1 | TGCGCCAGCAGCTTGGCAGGGATTGGAAACACCATATATTTT | CASSLAGIGNTIYF
TRBJ2-7 | NA | many | TRBV20-1 | TGCAGCGTCGGTTGGAAGTACGAGCAGTACTTC | CSVGWKYEQYF
TRBJ2-5 | NA | few | TRBV2 | TGTGCCAGCAGGCCCACAGGGGGGGGACAAGAGACCCAGTACTTC | CASRPTGGGQETQYF
TRBJ2-3 | TRBD2 | few | TRBV27 | TGTGCCAGCAGTCTCCGTACTAGCTCGGGAGGGCCAGATACGCAGTATTTT | CASSLRTSSGGPDTQYF
TRBJ2-2 | NA | NA | TRBV19 | TGTGCCAGCAGTTTGTACCGGCCCGGGGAGCTGTTTTTT | CASSLYRPGELFF
TRBJ2-1 | TRBD2 | NA | TRBV11-2 | TGTGCCAGCAGCCGCAGGGGACTAGCGGAATACAATGAGCAGTTCTTC | CASSRRGLAEYNEQFF
TRBJ2-5 | NA | NA | TRBV20-1 | TGCAGTGCTACGGGACTGTTGGAGGAGACCCAGTACTTC | CSATGLLEETQYF
TRBJ1-5 | NA | many | TRBV19 | TGTGCCAGTAGTATAGACAGCGGCAATCAGCCCCAGCATTTT | CASSIDSGNQPQHF
TRBJ2-3 | NA | NA | TRBV29-1 | TGCAGTGTTGAAAAAGGCACAGATACGCAGTATTTT | CSVEKGTDTQYF
TRBJ1-1 | NA | NA | TRBV6-5 | TGTGCCAGCAGTTTTGGGGGAGGGGACACTGAAGCTTTCTTT | CASSFGGGDTEAFF
TRBJ2-1 | TRBD2 | few | TRBV11-1 | TGTGCCAGCAGTCTCCGACTAGCGGGGGTTGATGAGCAGTTCTTC | CASSLRLAGVDEQFF
TRBJ1-5 | NA | NA | TRBV29-1 | TGTGCCTGGAGTCTCACGGATTATAGCAATCAGCCCCAGCATTTT | CAWSLTDYSNQPQHF
TRBJ2-7 | NA | NA | TRBV7-2 | TGTGCCAGCAGCCCTGAAGTGGGGTATTTCCACGAGCAGTACTTC | CASSPEVGYFHEQYF
TRBJ1-5 | NA | NA | TRBV20-1 | TGCAGTGCTAAGACGACAGAAAGCAATCAGCCCCAGCATTTT | CSAKTTESNQPQHF
TRBJ1-5 | NA | many | TRBV4-1 | TGCGCCAGCAGCGCTGGACTAGATCAGCCCCAGCATTTT | CASSAGLDQPQHF
TRBJ2-7 | TRBD2 | few | TRBV20-1 | TGCAGTGCTCTTATGACTAGCGGGAGCTACGAGCAGTACTTC | CSALMTSGSYEQYF
TRBJ2-3 | NA | NA | TRBV2 | TGTGCCAGCTCGAAGAGCCGGGACTCAAGGAGGACAGATACGCAGTATTTT | CASSKSRDSRRTDTQYF
TRBJ2-7 | NA | many | TRBV20-1 | TGCAGTGCTAGAGAGGCAGGCAACCACTACGAGCAGTACTTC | CSAREAGNHYEQYF
TRBJ2-5 | NA | many | TRBV19 | TGTGCCAGTAGTATTGGGCCCACGGCTAGGTACCAAGAGACCCAGTACTTC | CASSIGPTARYQETQYF
TRBJ2-3 | NA | few | TRBV7-2 | TGTGCCAGCAGCTCAGCGGGCAGGGGCACAGATACGCAGTATTTT | CASSSAGRGTDTQYF
TRBJ2-7 | TRBD1 | many | TRBV5-1 | TGCGCCAGCAGCTTGACAGGGGCGATCACCTACGAGCAGTACTTC | CASSLTGAITYEQYF
TRBJ1-4 | NA | few | TRBV7-8 | TGTGCCAGCAGCGGCCGCCTTTCGGAAAAACTGTTTTTT | CASSGRLSEKLFF
TRBJ2-5 | NA | NA | TRBV5-6 | TGTGCCAGCAGCTTATTAACAGGAAACCAGTACTTC | CASSLLTGNQYF
TRBJ2-3 | TRBD2 | few | TRBV11-2 | TGTGCCAGCAGCCCCCGGACTAGAACTAGCACAGATACGCAGTATTTT | CASSPRTRTSTDTQYF
TRBJ2-7 | TRBD1 | many | TRBV11-1 | TGTGCCAGCAGCTTAGCCACCTGGACAGGGCAAGCCTACGAGCAGTACTTC | CASSLATWTGQAYEQYF
TRBJ1-2 | TRBD1 | NA | TRBV24-1 | TGTGCCAGGCCGGGACAGGGTTTCTATGGCTACACCTTC | CARPGQGFYGYTF
TRBJ2-5 | NA | many | TRBV29-1 | TGCAGCGTTGATAGTCGGGGCGGGGAGACCCAGTACTTC | CSVDSRGGETQYF
TRBJ2-6 | NA | NA | TRBV2 | TGTGCCAGCAGTAAGTCAGGGGCCAACGTCCTGACTTTC | CASSKSGANVLTF
TRBJ1-2 | TRBD1 | NA | TRBV14 | TGTGCCAGCAGCCAAGTCGGGACAGGGGGCGGCTATGGCTACACCTTC | CASSQVGTGGGYGYTF